The T cell receptor beta chain described here comes from a study of identical twins. Whole-study findings and limits: The analysis was cross-sectional rather than longitudinal within donors. Sequences that were out-of-frame, alpha and twin-shared displayed an excess of low generation probability.

Points on this clonotype: Its specificity is unknown.

Each CDR3 protein gets one entry after TCRdb re-called the 5' RACE reads with MiXCR. The table includes hundreds of thousands of distinct CDR3 sequences, around 21% detected once. The CDR3 runs 15 residues. Trimming pared 3 bases from V and 6 bases from J, leaving 17 bases between. Germline V gene sequence: CDR1 MGHRA, CDR2 YSYEKL. This sample was also put to use in a study of T cells expressing NK-cell markers. That investigation notes: TCR beta repertoires came from sorted CD3+CD56+NKG2C+, CD3+CD56+NKG2C- and CD3+CD56-NKG2C+ T cells. HCMV specificity of the expanded NKG2C+ T cell clones was not established.

Input material: PBMCs. The rearrangement joins TRBV4-1 to TRBJ1-1; D is possibly TRBD1 (6 bases). This clonotype originated in a woman aged 18-29 years in good health. The CDR3 DNA reads TGCGCCAGCAGCCACCACAGGGAGCGCGATGCTGAAGCTTTCTTT. Translation: CASSHHRERDAEAFF.